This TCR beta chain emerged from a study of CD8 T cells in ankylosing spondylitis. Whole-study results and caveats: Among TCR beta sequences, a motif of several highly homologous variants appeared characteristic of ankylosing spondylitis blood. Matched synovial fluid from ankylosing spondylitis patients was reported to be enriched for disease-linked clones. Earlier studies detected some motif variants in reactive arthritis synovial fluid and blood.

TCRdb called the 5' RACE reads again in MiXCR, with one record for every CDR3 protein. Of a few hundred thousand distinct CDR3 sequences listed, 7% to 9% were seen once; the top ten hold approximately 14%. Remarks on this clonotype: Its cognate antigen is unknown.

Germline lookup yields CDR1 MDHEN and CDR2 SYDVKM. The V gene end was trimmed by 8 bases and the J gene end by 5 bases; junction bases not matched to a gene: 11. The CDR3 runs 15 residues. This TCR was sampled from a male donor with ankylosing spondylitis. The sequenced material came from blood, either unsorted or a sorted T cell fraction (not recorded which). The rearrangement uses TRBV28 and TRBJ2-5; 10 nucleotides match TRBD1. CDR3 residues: CASRMPGQGLETQYF. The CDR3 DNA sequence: TGTGCCAGCCGAATGCCGGGACAGGGGCTCGAGACCCAGTACTTC.